The 7 T cell receptor beta chains below come from one sample, sequenced in a study of blood T cells in healthy people across ages. A second PCR of about 6 to 11 cycles used a sample-barcoded 5' primer and a J-beta primer mix. Each CDR3 protein gets one entry after TCRdb re-called the 5' RACE reads with MiXCR. The table shows over 500,000 distinct CDR3 sequences, with about 51% occurring only once. The sequenced material came from blood. These receptor sequences come from a woman older than 75 in good health.

This sequence joins TRBV6-1 and TRBJ2-5; 8 bases map to TRBD2. V lost 4 bases, J lost 11 bases, and 9 bases stayed unmatched. Germline V CDR1 and CDR2: MNHNS, SASEGT. CDR3 length: 13 amino acids. The CDR3 reads CASSGARGDEQYF. Written as DNA, the CDR3 is TGTGCCAGCAGTGGAGCGCGGGGGGATGAGCAGTACTTC.

This sequence joins TRBV12-3 or TRBV12-4 and TRBJ2-5, with a possible D match to TRBD1 (5 bases). Trimming pared 4 bases from V and 11 bases from J, leaving 11 bases between. This CDR3 region has 11 residues. For the CDR3, the DNA is TGTGCCAGCAGTTCAGGGTACGGGCAGTACTTC. Translation: CASSSGYGQYF.

Ten or more counts support this clonotype. The V call is TRBV27, the J call TRBJ2-4; D is ambiguous. Germline assignment: CDR1 MNHEY and CDR2 SMNVEV (reference sequence). The V end was cut by 5 bases, the J end by 8 bases, with 19 bases between. This CDR3 comprises 15 residues. CDR3 DNA sequence: TGTGCCAGCAGTCCCCGAGACATGTTAAGTTACATTCAGTACTTC. Translating it yields CASSPRDMLSYIQYF.

This clonotype was picked up a small number of times. The genes are TRBV20-1 and TRBJ2-7; 7 bases are a match to TRBD2. The end of the DNA aligns better with TRBJ2-4, so the J call may be wrong. Germline assignment: CDR1 DFQATT and CDR2 SNEGSKA (reference sequence). This CDR3 contains 13 residues. The CDR3 nucleotides read TGCAGTTTCCCCGAGGGCGGGAGAGACATTCAGTACTTC. It specifies CSFPEGGRDIQYF.

The V call is TRBV11-2, the J call TRBJ2-4; 8 bases fit TRBD1. Trimming at V came to 1 base and at J to 13 bases, leaving 12 bases not matched to a gene. CDR3 size: 15 residues. Germline CDR1 reads SGHAT; CDR2 reads FQNNGV. The CDR3 loop is CASSLAVDRAWEQYF. For the CDR3, the DNA is TGTGCCAGCAGCTTAGCTGTGGACAGGGCCTGGGAGCAGTACTTC.

Note on this clonotype: Given a much more abundant clone one base away, this may be a read error. The chain links TRBV11-1 to TRBJ2-3, with no clear D. The germline V gene encodes CDR1 SGHAT and CDR2 FQDESV (reference sequence). The CDR3 has 18 amino acids. Between the trimmed V and J ends, which lost 0 bases and 0 bases, there was a span of 16 bases. DNA of the CDR3: TGTGCCAGCAGCTTAGCAGCCACCTCCGCGGAGAGCACAGATACGCAGTATTTT. Translating gives CASSLAATSAESTDTQYF.

This clonotype was found many times. CDR3 residues: CASSLYTGTARSYEQYF. As DNA, the CDR3 is TGTGCCAGCAGCCTCTACACCGGGACAGCTCGATCCTACGAGCAGTACTTC. The V gene is TRBV7-2, the J gene TRBJ2-7, with TRBD1 identical over 7 bases. The CDR3 spans 17 residues. Germline V lookup: CDR1 SGHTA, CDR2 FQGNSA. Germline trimming cut 5 bases from V and 1 base from J; bases unmatched to any gene: 14.